Listed here are 25 T cell receptor beta chains from one sample, sequenced in a study of T cells in tuberculosis. Data came from immunoSEQ multiplex PCR; TCRdb stores just in-frame clones and leaves some out. The table includes 20,000 to 25,000 clones, 70% to 85% detected once. Specified time point: new active TB diagnosis, blood taken before or within 7 days of starting treatment. The sequences come from PBMCs, collected at tuberculosis diagnosis. These receptors were taken from an adult with tuberculosis.

The genes are TRBV27 and TRBJ2-2, with no clear D. Germline V gene sequence: CDR1 MNHEY, CDR2 SMNVEV (reference sequence). CDR3 size: 15 residues. V was clipped by 6 bases and J by 3 bases, with 14 bases between them. This chain's CDR3 is CASSPSTQDTGELFF. The CDR3 nucleotides read TGTGCCAGCAGCCCTTCAACCCAGGACACCGGGGAGCTGTTTTTT.

The rearrangement joins TRBV6-1 to TRBJ2-2, with a weak D call TRBD1 (5 bases). Trimming took off 1 base at V and 0 bases at J, with 6 bases between the two ends. The CDR3 spans 15 residues. Germline V gene data show CDR1 as MNHNS and CDR2 as SASEGT. DNA of the CDR3: TGTGCCAGCAGTGAAGGACAGACGAACACCGGGGAGCTGTTTTTT. This gives the protein CASSEGQTNTGELFF.

The rearrangement joins TRBV4-1 to TRBJ1-1; unclear D gene. Trimming removed 5 bases from V and 2 bases from J, with 18 bases in between. The CDR3 consists of 16 residues. Germline values: CDR1 MGHRA, CDR2 YSYEKL. This CDR3 reads CASSAKPDTRNTEAFF. CDR3 DNA sequence: TGCGCCAGCAGCGCCAAGCCCGACACGAGAAACACTGAAGCTTTCTTT.

This rearrangement joins TRBV11-2 to TRBJ1-3; no reliable D call. The CDR3 totals 12 residues. V gave up 1 base and J gave up 6 bases, with 4 bases separating them. Germline assignment: CDR1 SGHAT and CDR2 FQNNGV. CDR3 DNA sequence: TGTGCCAGCAGCTTAGGGCCAAACACCATATATTTT. Amino acid sequence: CASSLGPNTIYF.

The chain carries TRBV7-2 and TRBJ1-2; TRBD1 agrees at 11 bases. Trimming at V came to 5 bases and at J to 0 bases, leaving 5 bases not matched to a gene. Germline V CDR1 and CDR2: SGHTA, FQGNSA. This CDR3 region has 16 residues. The CDR3 DNA sequence: TGTGCCAGCAGCCCTCGGGGACAGGGGGCTAACTATGGCTACACCTTC. This gives the protein CASSPRGQGANYGYTF.

The chain joins TRBV11-2 to TRBJ2-7; D possibly corresponds to TRBD1 (5 bases). Germline CDR1 and CDR2: SGHAT and FQNNGV. The CDR3 contains 15 residues. Deletions cut 1 base from V and 3 bases from J, with 13 bases between. In nucleotides, the CDR3 is TGTGCCAGCAGCTTAGTGGGAAGGGGTCTCTACGAGCAGTACTTC. As protein: CASSLVGRGLYEQYF. The entire variable domain, with the rest obtained from reference TRBV11-2 and TRBJ2-7, is as follows: EAGVAQSPRYKIIEKRQSVAFWCNPISGHATLYWYQQILGQGPKLLIQFQNNGVVDDSQLPKDRFSAERLKGVDSTLKIQPAKLEDSAVYLCASSLVGRGLYEQYFGPGTRLTVT.

The chain is built from TRBV6-5 and TRBJ1-1; TRBD1 might be the D (6 bases). The length of the CDR3 is 14 residues. The V end lost 5 bases, the J end lost 3 bases, and 13 bases lay between the germline ends. Germline CDR1 MNHEY, CDR2 SVGAGI. This CDR3 is CASSGGLLDTEAFF. The CDR3 nucleotides read TGTGCCAGCAGTGGGGGCCTTCTGGACACTGAAGCTTTCTTT.

Only one count was recorded for this clone. The chain couples TRBV10-3 to TRBJ2-5; TRBD1 aligns across 8 bases. With V trimmed by 2 bases and J by 6 bases, 2 bases remained unmatched. Germline lookup yields CDR1 ENHRY and CDR2 SYGVKD. There are 13 residues in the CDR3. The CDR3 region is CAISEDRGQTQYF. The DNA of the CDR3 is TGTGCCATCAGTGAGGACAGGGGACAGACCCAGTACTTC.

The V gene is TRBV4-2, the J gene TRBJ2-3, with TRBD1 identical over 7 bases. Trimming at V came to 0 bases and at J to 5 bases, leaving 17 bases not matched to a gene. The CDR3 contains 19 residues. CDR1 and CDR2 from the germline V gene are LGHNA and YNFKEQ. CDR3 sequence: CASSQDHGDRAFSLDTQYF. Here the CDR3 DNA reads TGTGCCAGCAGCCAAGATCATGGAGACAGGGCTTTTAGTTTAGATACGCAGTATTTT.

The rearrangement joins TRBV19 to TRBJ1-2; tentatively, D is TRBD1 (5 bases). Looked up from germline, CDR1 is LNHDA and CDR2 is SQIVND (reference sequence). Trimming took off 2 bases at V and 0 bases at J, with 7 bases between the two ends. The CDR3 spans 14 residues. The CDR3 DNA sequence: TGTGCCAGTAGTATACAGGGTGCTAACTATGGCTACACCTTC. It is translated as CASSIQGANYGYTF.

This clone was recorded only once. The chain recombines TRBV5-1 with TRBJ2-1; TRBD1 is a possible D gene (5 bases). The V end lost 0 bases, the J end lost 7 bases, and 11 bases lay between the germline ends. Germline lookup yields CDR1 SGHRS and CDR2 YFSETQ. CDR3 length: 14 residues. DNA of the CDR3: TGCGCCAGCAGCTTGGGAGCAGGGAAGAATGAGCAGTTCTTC. Translation gives CASSLGAGKNEQFF.

The chain links TRBV10-3 to TRBJ2-2; D perhaps matches TRBD1 (6 bases). This CDR3 comprises 14 residues. The germline CDR1 and CDR2 sequences are ENHRY and SYGVKD. V was shortened by 0 bases and J by 13 bases, with 15 bases between the two germline ends. The CDR3 DNA is TGTGCCATCAGTGAGTCGGGGGCCTTGGTCGGGCTGTTTTTT. Its translation: CAISESGALVGLFF.

This chain uses TRBV5-1 with TRBJ2-1; 8 positions agree with TRBD2. Germline CDR1 is SGHRS and CDR2 is YFSETQ. The CDR3 consists of 18 residues. V gave up 5 bases and J gave up 9 bases; unmatched junction bases: 22. The CDR3 region is CASSFSLLASGQGTEQFF. The DNA of the CDR3 is TGCGCCAGCAGTTTCTCCCTACTTGCTAGCGGGCAAGGGACTGAGCAGTTCTTC.

CDR3 residues: CASSSRGGESGEQYF. For the CDR3, the DNA is TGTGCCAGTAGTTCCCGGGGAGGGGAATCTGGAGAGCAGTACTTC. The V and J genes are TRBV19 and TRBJ2-7; TRBD2 matches 7 bases. V gave up 5 bases and J gave up 7 bases; unmatched junction bases: 14. CDR3 length: 15 amino acids. CDR1 LNHDA and CDR2 SQIVND come from the germline V gene (reference sequence).

This clone was observed once. CDR3 sequence reads: CASSVVDSTEAFF. The CDR3 DNA is TGTGCCAGCAGCGTAGTCGACAGCACTGAAGCTTTCTTT. V usage is TRBV9 and J usage is TRBJ1-1, with a weak D call TRBD1 (5 bases). CDR1 and CDR2 (germline): SGDLS, YYNGEE. CDR3 size: 13 residues. V lost 0 bases, J lost 4 bases, and 7 bases lay in between.

In DNA, the CDR3 is TGTGCCAGCAGCGGCTCGACGGGGGGAGGAGAGACCCAGTACTTC. Translation gives CASSGSTGGGETQYF. The chain uses TRBV7-9 and TRBJ2-5; TRBD2 aligns across 7 bases. The J segment lost 4 bases and the V segment lost 5 bases, leaving 10 bases of the junction unmatched. Germline V lookup: CDR1 SEHNR, CDR2 FQNEAQ (reference sequence). The CDR3 sequence is 15 residues long.

This clone has just a few counts. J is TRBJ1-3 and V is TRBV5-1; TRBD1 agrees at 7 bases. Germline values: CDR1 SGHRS, CDR2 YFSETQ. V dropped 0 bases and J dropped 2; count of bases not matched to a gene: 2. The CDR3 runs 15 residues. The CDR3 spells CASSLEGATGNTIYF. CDR3 sequence (DNA): TGCGCCAGCAGCTTGGAGGGGGCGACTGGAAACACCATATATTTT.

The chain joins TRBV9 to TRBJ1-1, with D possibly matching TRBD1 (5 bases). The CDR3 is 14 residues long. The germline V gene encodes CDR1 SGDLS and CDR2 YYNGEE. V dropped 4 bases and J dropped 6 bases, with 16 bases sitting between them. This CDR3 reads CASSSWEGRSEAFF. CDR3 DNA: TGTGCCAGCAGCTCCTGGGAGGGGAGGTCTGAAGCTTTCTTT.

This chain links TRBV13 with TRBJ1-2; 7 bases are a match to TRBD1. This CDR3 has 14 amino acids. Trimming removed 6 bases from V and 10 bases from J; junction bases left unmatched: 14. The germline V gene has CDR1 PRHDT and CDR2 FYEKMQ (reference sequence). CDR3 nucleotide sequence: TGTGCCAGCAGAAGTTACAGGGGAAACTCGATCTACACCTTC. Translating gives CASRSYRGNSIYTF.

This CDR3 is CASTSGPGGYNEQFF. In DNA form, the CDR3 reads TGTGCCAGCACCAGCGGGCCCGGCGGATACAATGAGCAGTTCTTC. The chain employs TRBV2 and TRBJ2-1; D is perhaps TRBD2 (6 bases). The CDR3 is 15 residues long. Trimming stripped 7 bases from V and 4 bases from J, with 17 bases between. Germline CDR1 is SNHLY and CDR2 is FYNNEI.

This clone was recorded once. The chain uses TRBV29-1 and TRBJ2-2; 8 positions match TRBD1. The CDR3 loop spans 15 amino acids. Trimming cost V 5 bases and J 2 bases; bases outside gene matches: 7. The V gene's germline CDR1 is SQVTM and CDR2 ANQGSEA. The CDR3 spells CSVSSGQANTGELFF. For the CDR3, the DNA is TGCAGCGTTTCCTCGGGACAGGCTAACACCGGGGAGCTGTTTTTT.

This chain links TRBV4-1 with TRBJ1-5, with a possible D match to TRBD1 (6 bases). The CDR3 length is 18 residues. The germline gives CDR1 MGHRA, CDR2 YSYEKL. V was trimmed by 3 bases and J by 3 bases, leaving 21 bases between them. CDR3 nucleotide sequence: TGCGCCAGCAGCCACCCTGAGGGGGGGCGGGGGGCCAATCAGCCCCAGCATTTT. It codes for CASSHPEGGRGANQPQHF.

The V call is TRBV19, the J call TRBJ2-3; 10 bases align to TRBD2. Germline CDR1 reads LNHDA; CDR2 reads SQIVND (reference sequence). With V trimmed by 6 bases and J by 0 bases, 6 bases remained unmatched. CDR3 length: 16 amino acids. In DNA form, the CDR3 reads TGTGCCAGTAGGGGGACTAGCGTTTCTAGCACAGATACGCAGTATTTT. Residues: CASRGTSVSSTDTQYF.

The chain combines TRBV9 with TRBJ2-7; TRBD1 agrees at 8 bases. The CDR3 totals 15 residues. Germline trimming cut 4 bases from V and 3 bases from J; bases unmatched to any gene: 9. Germline V CDR1 and CDR2: SGDLS, YYNGEE. The CDR3 loop reads CASSPGGTGHYEQYF. In DNA, the CDR3 is TGTGCCAGCAGCCCAGGGGGGACAGGCCACTACGAGCAGTACTTC.

This clone was counted a few times. V usage is TRBV5-4 and J usage is TRBJ1-2; TRBD1 aligns across 10 bases. The V segment lost 5 bases and the J segment 4 bases; nucleotides outside the gene matches: 2. The CDR3 sequence is 13 residues long. Germline CDR1 and CDR2: SGHNT and YYREEE (reference sequence). The CDR3 DNA reads TGTGCCAGCAGTTGGGACAGGGGCTATGGCTACACCTTC. This sequence encodes CASSWDRGYGYTF.